Included here is one T cell receptor (beta chain) sequence, with context. The CDR3 has 15 residues. The V gene end was trimmed by 4 bases and the J gene end by 8 bases; junction bases not matched to a gene: 13. The V gene's germline CDR1 is LNHDA and CDR2 SQIVND (reference sequence). The data were produced by immunoSEQ multiplex PCR, yet TCRdb's version contains in-frame clones alone and is incomplete. The sample holds around 71,000 clones, around three quarters seen once. The data were obtained in a study of blood T cell repertoires in COVID-19. As for the study in general: The study drew acute and convalescent COVID-19 samples from the United States, Italy and Spain.

The source material was peripheral blood. V usage is TRBV19 and J usage is TRBJ1-2, with 7 bases identical to TRBD1. The TCR originated in a woman of 80 years or more with active or convalescent COVID-19. CDR3 sequence (DNA): TGTGCCAGTAGTAATGATGCGACAGGGATATGGGGCTACACCTTC. Translated, it gives CASSNDATGIWGYTF. Complete variable domain (other parts from reference TRBV19 and TRBJ1-2): DGGITQSPKYLFRKEGQNVTLSCEQNLNHDAMYWYRQDPGQGLRLIYYSQIVNDFQKGDIAEGYSVSREKKESFPLTVTSAQKNPTAFYLCASSNDATGIWGYTFGSGTRLTVV.